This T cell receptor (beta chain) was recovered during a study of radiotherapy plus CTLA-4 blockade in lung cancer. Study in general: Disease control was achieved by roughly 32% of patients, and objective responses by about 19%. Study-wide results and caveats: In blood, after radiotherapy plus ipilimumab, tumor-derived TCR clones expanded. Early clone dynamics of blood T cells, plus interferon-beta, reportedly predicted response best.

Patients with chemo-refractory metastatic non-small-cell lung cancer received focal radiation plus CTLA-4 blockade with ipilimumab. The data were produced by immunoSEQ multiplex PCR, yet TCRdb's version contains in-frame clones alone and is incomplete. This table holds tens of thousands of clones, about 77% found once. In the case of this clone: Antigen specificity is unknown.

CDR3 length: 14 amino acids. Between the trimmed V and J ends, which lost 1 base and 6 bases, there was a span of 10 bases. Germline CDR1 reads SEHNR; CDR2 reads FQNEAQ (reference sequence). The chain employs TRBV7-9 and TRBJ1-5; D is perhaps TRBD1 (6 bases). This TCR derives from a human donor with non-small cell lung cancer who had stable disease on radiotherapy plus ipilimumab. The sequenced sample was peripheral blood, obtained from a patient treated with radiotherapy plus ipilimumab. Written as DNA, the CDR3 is TGTGCCAGCAGCTTAGACAGGGTGGGTCAGCCCCAGCATTTT. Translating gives CASSLDRVGQPQHF.